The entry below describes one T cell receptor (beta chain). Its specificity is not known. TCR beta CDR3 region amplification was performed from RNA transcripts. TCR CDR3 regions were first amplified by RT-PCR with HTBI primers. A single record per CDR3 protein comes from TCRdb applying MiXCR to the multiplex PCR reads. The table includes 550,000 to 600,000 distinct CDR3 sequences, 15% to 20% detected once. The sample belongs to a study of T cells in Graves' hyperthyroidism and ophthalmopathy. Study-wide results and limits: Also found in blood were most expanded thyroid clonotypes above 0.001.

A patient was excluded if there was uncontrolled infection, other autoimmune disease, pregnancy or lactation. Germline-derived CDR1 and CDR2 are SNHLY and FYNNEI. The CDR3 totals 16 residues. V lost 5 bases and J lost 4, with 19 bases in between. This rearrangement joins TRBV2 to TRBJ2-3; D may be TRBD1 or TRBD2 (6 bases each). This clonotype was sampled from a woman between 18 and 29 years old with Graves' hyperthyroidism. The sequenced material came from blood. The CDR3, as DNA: TGTGCCAGCAGTCCGACAGGAGGAGGGATGGCAGATACGCAGTATTTT. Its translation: CASSPTGGGMADTQYF.